The subject of this entry is one TCR beta chain. As yet, its antigen is unknown. CDR3 size: 16 residues. Per germline, CDR1 PRHDT and CDR2 FYEKMQ (reference sequence). Trimming stripped 0 bases from V and 6 bases from J, with 17 bases between. Profiling relied on immunoSEQ multiplex PCR, and the TCRdb table lists in-frame clones only, not all of them. The sample lists 150,000 or so clones; 90% to 95% were seen once. The sample comes from a study of T cell responses to AZD1222 COVID-19 vaccine. Doses given second, at about 4 or about 12 weeks, were pooled. Regarding the study as a whole: Increased Spike-specific TCR breadth and depth were observed after two AZD1222 doses. Reportedly, nearly half the spike-specific TCRs target unmutated variant regions. Donors were largely white British and mainly female; clonal diversity was possibly underestimated.

The rearrangement links TRBV13 to TRBJ1-2, with D perhaps matching TRBD1 (6 bases). Here the sequenced sample was peripheral blood, taken 28 days after the second AZD1222 dose. This TCR was sampled from an adult who received the AZD1222 COVID-19 vaccine. CDR3 loop: CASSLGLSRGMDGYTF. CDR3 DNA: TGTGCCAGCAGCTTAGGCCTGTCAAGGGGGATGGATGGCTACACCTTC.